One sample yielded the 4 T cell receptor beta chains listed below, sequenced in a study of blood T cell repertoires in COVID-19. TCRdb keeps only in-frame clones here, not all; method: immunoSEQ multiplex PCR. The sample has hundreds of thousands of clones, 83% seen once. Material: PBMCs or T cells enriched from blood (not recorded which). Receptor source: a woman aged 45-59 years who had been exposed to COVID-19.

In DNA, the CDR3 is TGCGCCAGCAGCTCACAGGGACTAGCGGGGGTCACCGGGGAGCTGTTTTTT. Its protein product is CASSSQGLAGVTGELFF. The chain is built from TRBV4-3 and TRBJ2-2, with TRBD2 identical over 14 bases. After removal of 5 bases from V and 4 bases from J, the junction contained 6 bases not matched to a gene. In germline, CDR1 is LGHNA, CDR2 YSLEER. The CDR3 has 17 amino acids.

The chain carries TRBV27 and TRBJ1-6; D is possibly TRBD1 (5 bases). V was cut by 6 bases and J by 7 bases, with 10 bases left in between. The CDR3 contains 13 residues. Looked up from germline, CDR1 is MNHEY and CDR2 is SMNVEV (reference sequence). The DNA for the CDR3 is TGTGCCAGCAGCGTGACAGCAAATTCACCCCTCCACTTT. Translating gives CASSVTANSPLHF.

The chain combines TRBV6-5 with TRBJ2-7; 7 nucleotides line up with TRBD2. The CDR3 runs 14 residues. Germline CDR1 and CDR2: MNHEY and SVGAGI. V shed 5 bases and J 1 base; nucleotides not matched to a gene: 5. The CDR3 is CASSLASGSYEQYF. CDR3 in DNA: TGTGCCAGCAGTCTTGCTAGCGGATCCTACGAGCAGTACTTC.

The V call is TRBV19, the J call TRBJ1-1; 7 positions match TRBD1. Germline V gene data show CDR1 as LNHDA and CDR2 as SQIVND (reference sequence). The CDR3 has 14 amino acids. The V segment lost 4 bases and the J segment 6 bases; nucleotides outside the gene matches: 8. CDR3: CASSTGGPGAEAFF. The CDR3 coding sequence is TGTGCCAGTAGTACAGGGGGGCCGGGGGCTGAAGCTTTCTTT.